Listed here are 7 T cell receptor beta chains from one sample, sequenced in a study of early T cells in non-severe SARS-CoV-2 infection. MiXCR, run by TCRdb on the 5' RACE reads, gives a single entry per CDR3 protein. The data hold roughly 45,000 distinct CDR3 sequences, with 6.2% observed a single time. Sequencing used whole blood, obtained at baseline. These receptors all stem from an adult who was a healthcare worker with PCR-confirmed SARS-CoV-2 infection or an uninfected control (not recorded which).

This rearrangement joins TRBV9 to TRBJ2-3, with 7 positions matching TRBD2. The germline gives CDR1 SGDLS, CDR2 YYNGEE. This CDR3 region has 15 residues. V was clipped by 4 bases and J by 5 bases; unmatched bases: 10. CDR3 amino acids: CASSPEGGRRDTQYF. CDR3 bases: TGTGCCAGCAGCCCCGAAGGCGGGAGACGAGATACGCAGTATTTT.

This clonotype was detected ten times or more. The genes are TRBV6-1 and TRBJ2-1; 10 nucleotides match TRBD2. CDR1 is MNHNS and CDR2 is SASEGT in the germline V gene. The CDR3 runs to 15 residues. V was pared by 1 base and J by 10 bases, with 7 bases of the junction left unmatched. DNA for the CDR3: TGTGCCAGCAGTGAAGTGGTAGCGGGAGGCCGGGAGCAGTTCTTC. This gives the protein CASSEVVAGGREQFF.

This clonotype was detected many times. The chain uses TRBV7-3 and TRBJ2-3, with 8 bases fitting TRBD1. The CDR3 runs 14 residues. Trimming cost V 4 bases and J 8 bases; bases outside gene matches: 8. CDR1 SGHTA and CDR2 FQGTGA come from the germline V gene. CDR3 nucleotide sequence: TGTGCCAGCAGCTCAGGGGGCTCGTTTGGTACGCAGTATTTT. This gives the protein CASSSGGSFGTQYF.

This clonotype appeared many times. The chain links TRBV15 to TRBJ1-4; TRBD1 might be the D (6 bases). V was clipped by 6 bases and J by 7 bases, with 21 bases between them. This CDR3 contains 16 residues. Germline V gene lookup returns CDR1 LNHNV and CDR2 YYDKDF (reference sequence). CDR3 loop: CATSLYSTGKGEKLFF. The CDR3 DNA is TGTGCCACCAGTCTCTATTCCACAGGGAAAGGTGAAAAACTGTTTTTT.

This clonotype was found many times. The chain employs TRBV20-1 and TRBJ1-5; tentative D call: TRBD1 (5 bases). Germline lookup yields CDR1 DFQATT and CDR2 SNEGSKA (reference sequence). With 6 bases removed from V and 3 bases from J, the gap between germline ends came to 15 bases. There are 14 residues in the CDR3. The CDR3 nucleotides are TGCAGTGCCTCCAAGACAGCAAACAATCAGCCCCAGCATTTT. Encoded protein: CSASKTANNQPQHF.

This clonotype was seen only a few times. The V gene is TRBV24-1, the J gene TRBJ2-7, with D unclear. Trimming removed 3 bases from V and 0 bases from J, with 14 bases in between. This CDR3 is 16 amino acids long. From germline, CDR1 is KGHDR and CDR2 SFDVKD. The CDR3: CATSDPGPKSSYEQYF. The CDR3 coding sequence is TGTGCCACCAGTGATCCAGGACCCAAGAGCTCCTACGAGCAGTACTTC.

The CDR3 is CASSDYREGVFF. The CDR3 DNA sequence: TGTGCCAGCAGTGACTACAGGGAAGGGGTGTTTTTT. The chain joins TRBV2 to TRBJ2-2; D possibly corresponds to TRBD1 (6 bases). There are 12 residues in the CDR3. V lost 3 bases to trimming and J lost 15 bases, with 14 bases between them. Germline CDR1 SNHLY, CDR2 FYNNEI.